Listed below are T cell receptor beta chains from one sample, sequenced in a study of cytomegalovirus exposure and HLA in healthy donors. Clones were read by immunoSEQ multiplex PCR, and TCRdb kept only the in-frame ones, dropping some. The data show around 120,000 clones, with 75% to 85% seen just once and roughly 3.5% held by the top ten. Sequencing input: PBMCs. The receptors shown here come from a male donor in good health and CMV-seronegative. Each CDR3 is given with its conserved first and last residue. Each record gives: D gene, V gene, clone size, J gene, CDR3 length, CDR3 DNA, CDR3 protein. A D gene is named only where the DNA matches it firmly. Size is stated for part of the rows, as once, few or many counts, or as a class when the clone is expanded.

d_gene: TRBD1; v_gene: TRBV18; abundance: NA; j_gene: TRBJ1-2; len: 15; CDR3nt: TGTGCCAGCTCACCAGCGGGACAGGGTTTAGATGGCTACACCTTC; CDR3aa: CASSPAGQGLDGYTF
d_gene: TRBD2; v_gene: TRBV18; abundance: NA; j_gene: TRBJ2-3; len: 16; CDR3nt: TGTGCCAGCTCACCGGGGAGCGGGAGGGCCACAGATACGCAGTATTTT; CDR3aa: CASSPGSGRATDTQYF
d_gene: NA; v_gene: TRBV25-1; abundance: NA; j_gene: TRBJ2-2; len: 17; CDR3nt: TGTGCCAGCAGTCTTCAGTACCTCGGGAATAGCACCGGGGAGCTGTTTTTT; CDR3aa: CASSLQYLGNSTGELFF
d_gene: NA; v_gene: TRBV2; abundance: NA; j_gene: TRBJ1-2; len: 14; CDR3nt: TGTGCCAGCAGTCAGGACAGCAATGACTATGGCTACACCTTC; CDR3aa: CASSQDSNDYGYTF
d_gene: NA; v_gene: TRBV19; abundance: NA; j_gene: TRBJ1-1; len: 11; CDR3nt: TGTGCCAGTAGTATGGGGGGGCATGCTTTCTTT; CDR3aa: CASSMGGHAFF
d_gene: TRBD1; v_gene: TRBV30; abundance: NA; j_gene: TRBJ2-5; len: 14; CDR3nt: TGTGCCTGGAGTACGCCGGACAGGGGGGAGACCCAGTACTTC; CDR3aa: CAWSTPDRGETQYF
d_gene: NA; v_gene: TRBV6-1; abundance: NA; j_gene: TRBJ1-1; len: 13; CDR3nt: TGTGCCAGCAGTGAAGCCTGGGGGGACGAAGCTTTCTTT; CDR3aa: CASSEAWGDEAFF
d_gene: NA; v_gene: TRBV7-6; abundance: NA; j_gene: TRBJ1-3; len: 15; CDR3nt: TGTGCCAGCAGCCCCCGGCAGGGGACTGGAAACACCATATATTTT; CDR3aa: CASSPRQGTGNTIYF
d_gene: TRBD2; v_gene: TRBV5-1; abundance: once; j_gene: TRBJ2-5; len: 15; CDR3nt: TGCGCCAGCAGCCTTAGCGGGGGAAGCCAAGAGACCCAGTACTTC; CDR3aa: CASSLSGGSQETQYF
d_gene: TRBD1; v_gene: TRBV7-2; abundance: NA; j_gene: TRBJ1-6; len: 17; CDR3nt: TGTGCCAGCAGCTTAGAGGATTTGTCAGGGGGAGGTTCACCCCTCCACTTT; CDR3aa: CASSLEDLSGGGSPLHF
d_gene: TRBD1; v_gene: TRBV5-4; abundance: NA; j_gene: TRBJ2-1; len: 13; CDR3nt: TGTGCCAGCAGCTGGACAGGGCGGGATGAGCAGTTCTTC; CDR3aa: CASSWTGRDEQFF
d_gene: NA; v_gene: TRBV30; abundance: NA; j_gene: TRBJ2-5; len: 15; CDR3nt: TGTGCCTGGAGTGTAGCCGGGACAAACCAAGAGACCCAGTACTTC; CDR3aa: CAWSVAGTNQETQYF
d_gene: NA; v_gene: TRBV6-5; abundance: few; j_gene: TRBJ2-3; len: 13; CDR3nt: TGTGCCAGCAGTCAGACAGGACAGCAGGCGCAGTATTTT; CDR3aa: CASSQTGQQAQYF
d_gene: NA; v_gene: TRBV30; abundance: once; j_gene: TRBJ2-1; len: 15; CDR3nt: TGTGCCTGGAGTGAAACAGCGGTCCCCTACAATGAGCAGTTCTTC; CDR3aa: CAWSETAVPYNEQFF
d_gene: TRBD1; v_gene: TRBV28; abundance: few; j_gene: TRBJ2-7; len: 11; CDR3nt: TGTGCCAGCAGCGACAGGGACGAGCAGTACTTC; CDR3aa: CASSDRDEQYF
d_gene: NA; v_gene: TRBV7-3; abundance: few; j_gene: TRBJ2-5; len: 17; CDR3nt: TGTGCCAGCAGCTTAATGGCGGAGCTGCTGGCAGGGGAGACCCAGTACTTC; CDR3aa: CASSLMAELLAGETQYF
d_gene: NA; v_gene: TRBV30; abundance: few; j_gene: TRBJ2-2; len: 13; CDR3nt: TGTGCCTGGAGTCCAGGGGCCACCGGGGAGCTGTTTTTT; CDR3aa: CAWSPGATGELFF
d_gene: NA; v_gene: TRBV19; abundance: NA; j_gene: TRBJ1-2; len: 13; CDR3nt: TGTGCCAGTAGTACTGTTCCGGGATATGGCTACACCTTC; CDR3aa: CASSTVPGYGYTF
d_gene: NA; v_gene: TRBV11-2; abundance: NA; j_gene: TRBJ1-2; len: 13; CDR3nt: TGTGCCAGCAGCTTAGGGCTCAAAAGTAACTACACCTTC; CDR3aa: CASSLGLKSNYTF
d_gene: TRBD1; v_gene: TRBV27; abundance: NA; j_gene: TRBJ2-7; len: 17; CDR3nt: TGTGCCAGCAGTTTTTATCCCACCGGACAGGGGACCTACGAGCAGTACTTC; CDR3aa: CASSFYPTGQGTYEQYF
d_gene: NA; v_gene: TRBV18; abundance: NA; j_gene: TRBJ2-7; len: 14; CDR3nt: TGTGCCAGCTCACCACGCGAGGGATCCTACGAGCAGTACTTC; CDR3aa: CASSPREGSYEQYF
d_gene: NA; v_gene: TRBV30; abundance: NA; j_gene: TRBJ2-6; len: 14; CDR3nt: TGTGCCTGGAGTCGCAGCTCTGGGGCCAACGTCCTGACTTTC; CDR3aa: CAWSRSSGANVLTF
d_gene: TRBD2; v_gene: TRBV6-4; abundance: NA; j_gene: TRBJ2-3; len: 17; CDR3nt: TGTGCCACCCTCCGTCCCCGACTAGCGGACTTCACAGATACGCAGTATTTT; CDR3aa: CATLRPRLADFTDTQYF
d_gene: TRBD2; v_gene: TRBV10-1; abundance: NA; j_gene: TRBJ2-1; len: 15; CDR3nt: TGCGCCAGCAGCGACCGGGAGGAGGGGCTGGATGAGCAGTTCTTC; CDR3aa: CASSDREEGLDEQFF
d_gene: TRBD1; v_gene: TRBV7-6; abundance: NA; j_gene: TRBJ1-2; len: 16; CDR3nt: TGTGCCAGCAGCTTATTCGGACAGGGGGCATCTTGGGGCTACACCTTC; CDR3aa: CASSLFGQGASWGYTF
d_gene: TRBD2; v_gene: TRBV11-2; abundance: NA; j_gene: TRBJ2-1; len: 13; CDR3nt: TGTGCCAGCAGTTCGACTAGCGGGGGAGAGCAGTTCTTC; CDR3aa: CASSSTSGGEQFF
d_gene: NA; v_gene: TRBV7-2; abundance: NA; j_gene: TRBJ1-1; len: 14; CDR3nt: TGTGCCAGCAGCTTACGGGGAGGGCTCAACGAAGCTTTCTTT; CDR3aa: CASSLRGGLNEAFF
d_gene: NA; v_gene: TRBV6-5; abundance: NA; j_gene: TRBJ1-2; len: 13; CDR3nt: TGTGCCAGCAGTTTTAGGCTAGGCTATGGCTACACCTTC; CDR3aa: CASSFRLGYGYTF
d_gene: NA; v_gene: TRBV30; abundance: NA; j_gene: TRBJ2-6; len: 17; CDR3nt: TGTGCCTGGAGTGGCTCGCTATTAAGCTCTGGGGCCAACGGCCTGACTTTC; CDR3aa: CAWSGSLLSSGANGLTF
d_gene: TRBD2; v_gene: TRBV19; abundance: NA; j_gene: TRBJ2-1; len: 15; CDR3nt: TGTGCCAGTAGTCCCGGGACTAGCCTCAGCAATGAGCAGTTCTTC; CDR3aa: CASSPGTSLSNEQFF
d_gene: NA; v_gene: TRBV21-1; abundance: NA; j_gene: TRBJ2-7; len: 14; CDR3nt: TGTGCCAGCAGCAAGGAGGGACAGAACTACGAGCAGTACTTC; CDR3aa: CASSKEGQNYEQYF
d_gene: NA; v_gene: TRBV19; abundance: few; j_gene: TRBJ1-1; len: 13; CDR3nt: TGTGCCAGTACCCTGAGCCGGGAGACTGAAGCTTTCTTT; CDR3aa: CASTLSRETEAFF
d_gene: TRBD2; v_gene: TRBV7-2; abundance: NA; j_gene: TRBJ2-7; len: 18; CDR3nt: TGTGCCAGCAGCTTAGAGTGGGCTAGCGGGCAGAGGTCCTACGAGCAGTACTTC; CDR3aa: CASSLEWASGQRSYEQYF
d_gene: TRBD1; v_gene: TRBV6-6; abundance: NA; j_gene: TRBJ1-2; len: 15; CDR3nt: TGTGCCAGCAGTTACTCCGACAGGGTTAACTATGGCTACACCTTC; CDR3aa: CASSYSDRVNYGYTF